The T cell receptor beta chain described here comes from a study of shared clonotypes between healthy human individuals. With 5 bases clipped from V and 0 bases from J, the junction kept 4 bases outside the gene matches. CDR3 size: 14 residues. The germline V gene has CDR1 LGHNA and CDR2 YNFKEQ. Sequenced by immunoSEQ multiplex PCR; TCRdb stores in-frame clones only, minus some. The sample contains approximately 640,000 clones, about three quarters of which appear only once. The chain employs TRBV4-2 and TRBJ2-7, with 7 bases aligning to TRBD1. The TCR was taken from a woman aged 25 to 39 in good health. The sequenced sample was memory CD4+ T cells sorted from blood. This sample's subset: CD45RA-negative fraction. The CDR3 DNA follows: TGTGCCAGCAGCTCCAGGACAGGCTCCTACGAGCAGTACTTC. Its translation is CASSSRTGSYEQYF.